Listed here are 13 T cell receptor beta chains from one sample, sequenced in a study of beta chain features in type 1 diabetes. The authors reverse transcribed all of the isolated RNA, so sequencing captured expressed TCRB transcripts. Sequenced by immunoSEQ multiplex PCR; TCRdb stores in-frame clones only, minus some. Of around 19,000 clones in the sample, about 53% are singletons; the top ten hold approximately 0.44%. Sequencing input: stem cell memory CD4+ T cells from blood. The receptor source for this set is a man between 18 and 29 years old in good health.

The rearrangement uses TRBV15 and TRBJ1-4, with D tentatively TRBD1 (6 bases). Trimming removed 3 bases at V and 5 bases at J, with 13 bases between. The germline V gene encodes CDR1 LNHNV and CDR2 YYDKDF (reference sequence). This CDR3 contains 15 residues. As DNA, the CDR3 is TGTGCCACCAGCAGTTACGGGGGGCTAAATGAAAAACTGTTTTTT. It encodes CATSSYGGLNEKLFF.

The V and J genes are TRBV6-1 and TRBJ1-4; the match to TRBD1 covers 9 bases. Trimming removed 7 bases from V and 5 bases from J; junction bases left unmatched: 5. The CDR3 has 14 amino acids. Per the germline V gene, CDR1 is MNHNS and CDR2 is SASEGT. This chain's CDR3 is CASTLDRGNEKLFF. For the CDR3, the DNA is TGTGCCAGCACTTTGGACAGGGGCAATGAAAAACTGTTTTTT.

The J gene is TRBJ1-6, the V gene TRBV30; 8 positions agree with TRBD1. J lost 8 bases, V lost 1 base, and 1 base had no gene match. The CDR3 has 13 residues. CDR1 GTSNPN and CDR2 SVGIG come from the germline V gene (reference sequence). The CDR3 spells CAWSEQGDSPLHF. In DNA, the CDR3 is TGTGCCTGGAGTGAACAGGGGGATTCACCCCTCCACTTT.

The chain has TRBV6-5 and TRBJ2-3; 7 nucleotides agree with TRBD2. There are 14 residues in the CDR3. The V gene's germline CDR1 is MNHEY and CDR2 SVGAGI. Germline trimming cut 5 bases from V and 2 bases from J; bases unmatched to any gene: 4. Here the CDR3 DNA reads TGTGCCAGCAGTAAGCGGGATACCACAGATACGCAGTATTTT. Amino acids: CASSKRDTTDTQYF.

This rearrangement joins TRBV30 to TRBJ1-2; TRBD1 might be the D (5 bases). The ends were cut back, 2 bases at V and 1 base at J, with 11 bases in the middle. The CDR3 has 14 residues. CDR1 and CDR2 (germline): GTSNPN, SVGIG (reference sequence). The CDR3 loop reads CAWSQLGRNYGYTF. The CDR3 DNA sequence: TGTGCCTGGAGTCAACTGGGGCGTAACTATGGCTACACCTTC. Supplemented by reference TRBV30 and TRBJ1-2, the full variable domain reads SQTIHQWPATLVQPVGSPLSLECTVEGTSNPNLYWYRQAAGRGLQLLFYSVGIGQISSEVPQNLSASRPQDRQFILSSKKLLLSDSGFYLCAWSQLGRNYGYTFGSGTRLTVV.

This sequence joins TRBV18 and TRBJ2-1, with D possibly being TRBD1 (6 bases). Germline CDR1 and CDR2: KGHSH and LQKENI. V shed 2 bases and J shed 4 bases, with 12 bases lying between them. This CDR3 contains 15 residues. The CDR3 nucleotides are TGTGCCAGCTCACCAAGTCCGGACAGTTACAATGAGCAGTTCTTC. It is translated as CASSPSPDSYNEQFF.

This clone was detected only a few times. The chain employs TRBV30 and TRBJ1-6; 7 bases agree with TRBD1. The V gene's germline CDR1 is GTSNPN and CDR2 SVGIG (reference sequence). The CDR3 consists of 14 residues. V trimming: 4 bases; J trimming: 5 bases; junction bases outside the gene matches: 5. The CDR3 nucleotides are TGTGCCTGGAAGGACAGGCCCAATAATTCACCCCTCCACTTT. This codes for CAWKDRPNNSPLHF.

The chain combines TRBV10-3 with TRBJ2-1, with TRBD2 matching 8 bases. Unmatched junction bases numbered 9, after V lost 2 bases and J lost 0 bases. The CDR3 sequence is 18 residues long. In germline, CDR1 is ENHRY, CDR2 SYGVKD. This CDR3 reads CAISESDIAGPSYNEQFF. The CDR3 DNA is TGTGCCATCAGTGAGAGTGATATAGCGGGACCCTCCTACAATGAGCAGTTCTTC.

The gene calls are TRBV7-9 and TRBJ1-1; possibly TRBD1 for D (6 bases). Per the germline V gene, CDR1 is SEHNR and CDR2 is FQNEAQ (reference sequence). The CDR3 spans 14 residues. V shed 2 bases and J shed 5 bases, with 12 bases lying between them. CDR3 in amino acids: CASSLSQGQTEAFF. CDR3 bases: TGTGCCAGCAGCTTATCCCAGGGGCAGACTGAAGCTTTCTTT.

V and J are TRBV27 and TRBJ2-2; 8 bases are a match to TRBD1. The germline V gene encodes CDR1 MNHEY and CDR2 SMNVEV (reference sequence). This CDR3 comprises 15 residues. V was clipped by 5 bases and J by 3 bases; unmatched bases: 5. The CDR3 DNA reads as TGTGCCAGCAGTCCTGGGACAGGTTACACCGGGGAGCTGTTTTTT. Protein: CASSPGTGYTGELFF.

This clone was seen a single time. This sequence joins TRBV5-6 and TRBJ2-5; no definite D call. The V end was cut by 8 bases, the J end by 0 bases, with 14 bases between. Germline CDR1 reads SGHDT; CDR2 reads YYEEEE. The CDR3 contains 14 residues. CDR3 loop: CARRDKRYQETQYF. The DNA of the CDR3 is TGTGCCAGGAGAGACAAACGGTACCAAGAGACCCAGTACTTC.

CDR3 nucleotide sequence: TGTGCCAGCAGCTTGGAATCCGGGGATAACCAGCCCCAGCATTTT. This encodes CASSLESGDNQPQHF. The chain joins TRBV7-2 to TRBJ1-5, with D hard to call. Germline V gene lookup returns CDR1 SGHTA and CDR2 FQGNSA. The CDR3 runs to 15 residues. Trimming cost V 3 bases and J 7 bases, with 16 bases left between them. The variable domain in full, completed from reference TRBV7-2 and TRBJ1-5, reads GAGVSQSPSNKVTEKGKDVELRCDPISGHTALYWYRQSLGQGLEFLIYFQGNSAPDKSGLPSDRFSAERTGGSVSTLTIQRTQQEDSAVYLCASSLESGDNQPQHFGDGTRLSIL.

This clone was counted only a few times. The J gene is TRBJ1-6, the V gene TRBV5-1, with 10 positions matching TRBD1. V shed 1 base and J 8 bases; nucleotides not matched to a gene: 3. The CDR3 runs 15 residues. Germline CDR1 is SGHRS and CDR2 is YFSETQ. In DNA form, the CDR3 reads TGCGCCAGCAGCTTGACGGGGACAGGGGATTCACCCCTCCACTTT. Translation: CASSLTGTGDSPLHF.